These T cell receptor beta chains were read from a single sample in a study of cytomegalovirus exposure and HLA in healthy donors. Sequencing was performed with immunoSEQ multiplex PCR; in TCRdb, only in-frame clones are kept and a portion is missing. The sample has 150,000 to 200,000 clones, approximately 80% seen once. Sequencing was done on a sample of PBMCs. The source of these receptors is a woman younger than 35 in good health and CMV-seronegative. Each CDR3 is given with its conserved first and last residue.

>TRBV15|TRBJ2-5
CATSRATGVLGETQYF
>TRBV7-2|TRBJ2-7
CASSLVASGTGGGEQYF
>TRBV25-1|TRBJ2-7
CAYCPSYEQYF
>TRBV28|TRBJ1-1
CASSSRTRGNTEAFF
>TRBV7-9|TRBJ2-1
CASRWTGVSYNEQFF
>TRBV9|TRBJ2-1
CASSVADRTFSYNEQFF
>TRBV5-1|TRBJ1-1
CASSARQGLNTEAFF
>TRBV4-2|TRBJ1-2
CASSQDPGTGPAGYTF
>TRBV5-1|TRBJ1-2
CASSLGLGQSGYGYTF
>TRBV9|TRBJ2-7
CASGGSGYEQYF
>TRBV7-6|TRBJ1-1
CASSLRGIGNTEAFF
>TRBV7-9|TRBJ1-1
CASSPDRGNTEAFF
>TRBV6-5|NA
CATGTSQAYEQYF
>TRBV27|TRBJ1-3
CASSPTPAGGNTIYF
>TRBV14|TRBJ2-4
CASSLDRASNIQYF
>TRBV7-8|TRBJ2-7
CASSLGGHYYEQYF
>TRBV28|TRBJ1-1
CASSPSRGNTEAFF
>TRBV4-1|TRBJ2-7
CASSQDRESYEQYF
>TRBV14|TRBJ1-1
CASSHLQGRGNTEAFF
>TRBV6-1|TRBJ1-2
CASSASGQGHGYTF
>TRBV7-2|NA
CASSLFYEQYF
>TRBV11-1|TRBJ1-1
CASSFSRQGTEAFF
>TRBV7-9|TRBJ1-1
CASSSGPVEAFF
>TRBV5-6|TRBJ2-7
CASSTGLAGEEQYF
>TRBV28|TRBJ2-7
CASSLWGTRTYEQYF
>TRBV5-4|TRBJ2-7
CASSPGFPNYEQYF
>TRBV7-9|TRBJ1-2
CASSLGTEVGGYTF
>TRBV15|TRBJ1-3
CATSSRDRGGAADF
>TRBV27|TRBJ2-3
CPPTRGPFSTDTQYF
>TRBV18|TRBJ2-4
CASSQVGGENIQYF
>TRBV19|TRBJ1-1
CASNQGGTGLNTEAFF
>TRBV7-2|TRBJ1-2
CASSSPLYGYTF
>TRBV29-1|TRBJ1-4
CSVAGEKLFF
>TRBV7-3|TRBJ2-1
CASRLTSGRYNEQFF
>TRBV19|TRBJ1-5
CASSTSAGGEASNQPQHF
>TRBV6-4|TRBJ2-3
CASSVELAGGQSTDTQYF
>TRBV9|TRBJ2-3
CASSVGRGIPDTQYF
>TRBV28|TRBJ2-1
CASSFRTSNEQFF
>TRBV6-5|TRBJ1-3
CASSYEGTGGSNTIYF
>TRBV5-1|TRBJ1-2
CASSLVVNYGYTF
>TRBV19|TRBJ2-5
CASRLTGQETQYF
>TRBV19|TRBJ2-1
CATTSGAYNEQFF
>TRBV19|TRBJ1-1
CASSRQGAGTEAFF
>TRBV14|TRBJ2-3
CASSPTGLNTDTQYF
>TRBV5-1|TRBJ2-3
CASSFRTSGTDTQYF
>TRBV2|TRBJ1-4
CASNRGYANEKLFF
>TRBV2|TRBJ2-7
CASLRRRGEQYF
>TRBV5-1|TRBJ2-1
CASSLSSGKWDEQFF
>TRBV9|TRBJ1-2
CASSVAGLYGYTF
>TRBV7-3|TRBJ2-1
CASSLTGTSGYNEQFF
>TRBV25-1|TRBJ2-5
CASSWQGTETQYF
>TRBV4-1|TRBJ2-2
CASSQPGTGELFF